The present entry profiles one T cell receptor (beta chain) with its context. TCRdb's copy holds only in-frame clones and misses some; the assay was immunoSEQ multiplex PCR. Among roughly 93,000 clones listed, 75% to 90% were seen once. These data belong to a study of blood T cell repertoires in COVID-19. Germline assignment: CDR1 MNHEY and CDR2 SMNVEV (reference sequence). With V trimmed by 3 bases and J by 5 bases, 7 bases remained unmatched. The CDR3 has 16 residues. Sequencing was performed on peripheral blood. The J gene is TRBJ2-2, the V gene TRBV27; 9 nucleotides align to TRBD2. The clonotype was recovered from a human donor in a cohort sampled during active COVID-19. DNA of the CDR3: TGTGCCAGCAGTTTGCCCAGCGGGAGGACGACCGGGGAGCTGTTTTTT. Protein product: CASSLPSGRTTGELFF.